Included here is one T cell receptor (beta chain) sequence, with context. The data originate from a study of blood T cell repertoires in COVID-19. J was trimmed by 7 bases and V by 6 bases; bases with no gene match: 9. Germline V lookup: CDR1 SNHLY, CDR2 FYNNEI. The CDR3 extends over 14 amino acids. Here immunoSEQ multiplex PCR was the method, and the copy in TCRdb shows in-frame clones only, minus some. The data contain a few hundred thousand clones, about 90% of them seen just once; the ten biggest clones take up 3% to 4%. The specimen sequenced was peripheral blood. The receptor was derived from a woman aged 40 to 55 with acute or convalescent COVID-19. The rearrangement uses TRBV2 and TRBJ1-5; 7 bases agree with TRBD1. The CDR3 DNA sequence: TGTGCCAGCAGCCGGGATCCAGGGGGACAGCCCCAGCATTTT. Its translation: CASSRDPGGQPQHF.